The 29 T cell receptor beta chains below come from one sample, sequenced in a study of human T cells and chemical hapten exposure. TCRdb redid the calling of the RACE reads with MiXCR, one entry per CDR3 protein. Of more than 45,000 distinct CDR3 sequences listed, roughly 12% are singletons. Time point here: patch test 3, about 24 weeks after DPC sensitization. Stated treatment: therapeutic diphenylcyclopropenone sensitization with weekly scalp DPC. The sequences come from whole blood, collected in connection with sensitization to the hapten diphenylcyclopropenone (DPC). The receptors stem from a man aged 25-45 years with alopecia areata. Some clones in this sample may be carry-over from other donors' samples.

This clonotype was seen only once. At one end, the junction sequence differs from germline, possibly due to a read error. This sequence joins TRBV12-3 or TRBV12-4 and TRBJ2-5, with 7 bases matching TRBD1. The CDR3 is 13 residues long. CDR3 region: CANSFRDSGTQYF. The CDR3 DNA reads as TGTGCCAACAGTTTCCGGGACAGTGGGACCCAGTACTTC.

This clonotype was found many times. This rearrangement joins TRBV7-3 to TRBJ2-2; the D is unclear. The CDR3 contains 14 residues. Between the trimmed V and J ends, which lost 3 bases and 6 bases, there was a span of 11 bases. Looked up from germline, CDR1 is SGHTA and CDR2 is FQGTGA. The CDR3: CASSLGRGSGELFF. The DNA for the CDR3 is TGTGCCAGCAGCTTGGGTCGCGGCTCCGGGGAGCTGTTTTTT. Full variable domain (missing parts from reference TRBV7-3 and TRBJ2-2): GAGVSQTPSNKVTEKGKYVELRCDPISGHTALYWYRQSLGQGPEFLIYFQGTGAADDSGLPNDRFFAVRPEGSVSTLKIQRTERGDSAVYLCASSLGRGSGELFFGEGSRLTVL.

The chain uses TRBV9 and TRBJ1-1, with D unresolved. V was clipped by 6 bases and J by 5 bases, with 8 bases between them. This CDR3 region has 11 residues. Germline assignment: CDR1 SGDLS and CDR2 YYNGEE. Written as DNA, the CDR3 is TGTGCCAGCACCGACGGGACTGAAGCTTTCTTT. Translation gives CASTDGTEAFF.

This clonotype was recorded many times. This chain joins TRBV2 and TRBJ2-1, with no clear D. Germline CDR1 is SNHLY and CDR2 is FYNNEI. V was cut by 6 bases and J by 4 bases, with 16 bases left in between. CDR3 length: 15 residues. The CDR3 DNA reads TGTGCCAGCAGCTCACAGATTTCCATTTACAATGAGCAGTTCTTC. Its protein is CASSSQISIYNEQFF.

This clonotype has at least ten counts. Compared with germline, one end of the junction differs, possibly owing to a read error. The chain combines TRBV15 with TRBJ1-1, with TRBD1 matching 7 bases. Looked up from germline, CDR1 is LNHNV and CDR2 is YYDKDF (reference sequence). This CDR3 has 13 residues. The CDR3 here is CATRRVGDSLGFF. CDR3 DNA: TGTGCCACCAGGAGAGTGGGGGACAGTCTAGGTTTCTTT.

In this sample, this clonotype turned up a few times. The rearrangement uses TRBV6-6 and TRBJ1-3; D call uncertain. This CDR3 comprises 14 residues. Trimming cost V 6 bases and J 4 bases, with 13 bases left between them. The germline V gene has CDR1 MNHNY and CDR2 SVGAGI (reference sequence). CDR3 DNA: TGTGCCAGCAGCGGAGAGCTAAGAGGAAACACCATATATTTT. Residues: CASSGELRGNTIYF.

This clonotype was seen repeatedly, ten times or more. V is TRBV20-1 and J is TRBJ1-1; D gene uncertain. V lost 3 bases, J lost 0 bases, and 8 bases lay in between. CDR3 length: 13 amino acids. CDR1 and CDR2 from the germline V gene are DFQATT and SNEGSKA (reference sequence). Written as DNA, the CDR3 is TGCAGTGCTAGGAACGAGTTGAACACTGAAGCTTTCTTT. This encodes CSARNELNTEAFF.

This clonotype was counted only a few times. The V call is TRBV10-3, the J call TRBJ1-5; TRBD1 agrees at 7 bases. This CDR3 has 14 amino acids. The V and J ends lost 4 bases and 3 bases, in that order; junction bases with no gene match: 3. Per germline, CDR1 ENHRY and CDR2 SYGVKD. The CDR3 loop is CAISGRGHNQPQHF. In nucleotides, the CDR3 is TGTGCCATCAGTGGAAGGGGGCACAATCAGCCCCAGCATTTT.

This clonotype was recorded a few times. The chain joins TRBV20-1 to TRBJ2-1; TRBD2 agrees at 13 bases. Germline V CDR1 and CDR2: DFQATT, SNEGSKA (reference sequence). The ends lost 6 bases at V and 7 bases at J; junction bases unmatched: 6. This CDR3 region has 14 residues. Here the CDR3 reads CSATGLAGVNEQFF. The DNA for the CDR3 is TGCAGTGCCACAGGACTAGCGGGGGTAAATGAGCAGTTCTTC.

This clonotype has only a few counts. CDR3 loop: CASQTGTGFGNQPQHF. The CDR3 nucleotides are TGTGCCAGCCAAACCGGGACAGGGTTCGGCAATCAGCCCCAGCATTTT. This sequence joins TRBV6-6 and TRBJ1-5; 9 nucleotides match TRBD1. Germline V gene sequence: CDR1 MNHNY, CDR2 SVGAGI (reference sequence). J gave up 2 bases and V 8 bases, and 10 bases lay outside the gene matches. The CDR3 runs 16 residues.

This clonotype was detected many times. The chain links TRBV30 to TRBJ1-5; no reliable D call. The CDR3 runs 14 residues. The germline V gene encodes CDR1 GTSNPN and CDR2 SVGIG (reference sequence). The V end lost 1 base, the J end lost 0 bases, and 7 bases lay between the germline ends. The CDR3 sequence: CAWSETLSNQPQHF. In DNA, the CDR3 is TGTGCCTGGAGTGAGACACTTAGCAATCAGCCCCAGCATTTT. The full variable domain, with the rest looked up from reference TRBV30 and TRBJ1-5, is SQTIHQWPATLVQPVGSPLSLECTVEGTSNPNLYWYRQAAGRGLQLLFYSVGIGQISSEVPQNLSASRPQDRQFILSSKKLLLSDSGFYLCAWSETLSNQPQHFGDGTRLSIL.

In this sample, this clonotype turned up a few times. This chain uses TRBV5-5 with TRBJ1-1, with D tentatively TRBD1 (5 bases). This CDR3 is built from 14 residues. Between the trimmed V and J ends, which lost 2 bases and 5 bases, there was a span of 13 bases. Germline V gene sequence: CDR1 SGHKS, CDR2 YYEKEE (reference sequence). In DNA form, the CDR3 reads TGTGCCAGCAGCTTTGGGGGAATGGGGACTGAAGCTTTCTTT. Amino acid sequence: CASSFGGMGTEAFF.

This clonotype showed up many times. The chain uses TRBV13 and TRBJ1-1; D call uncertain. The CDR3 is 13 amino acids. Germline V gene sequence: CDR1 PRHDT, CDR2 FYEKMQ (reference sequence). The V and J ends lost 1 base and 3 bases respectively, with 6 bases between them. CDR3 sequence (DNA): TGTGCCAGCAGCTTAGCAGGCGACACTGAAGCTTTCTTT. Its translation is CASSLAGDTEAFF.

A few counts support this clonotype. This chain links TRBV11-2 with TRBJ2-1, with 11 bases matching TRBD2. Germline CDR1 and CDR2: SGHAT and FQNNGV. After removal of 5 bases from V and 5 bases from J, the junction contained 11 bases not matched to a gene. This CDR3 has 17 amino acids. CDR3 in DNA: TGTGCCAGCAGCCCGCCCAGCGGGACTAGCGGCCACAATGAGCAGTTCTTC. Amino acids: CASSPPSGTSGHNEQFF.

At least ten counts were recorded for this clonotype. V usage is TRBV27 and J usage is TRBJ1-1; 8 nucleotides match TRBD1. The trim removed 2 bases at V and 5 bases at J, leaving 7 bases unmatched. CDR1 MNHEY and CDR2 SMNVEV come from the germline V gene (reference sequence). This CDR3 is built from 15 residues. This CDR3 is CASSLGRQGTTEAFF. Here the CDR3 DNA reads TGTGCCAGCAGTTTAGGCAGACAGGGGACGACTGAAGCTTTCTTT.

This clonotype has ten or more counts. The rearrangement links TRBV29-1 to TRBJ2-3, with D perhaps matching TRBD1 (6 bases). The CDR3 is made up of 12 amino acids. Looked up from germline, CDR1 is SQVTM and CDR2 is ANQGSEA. V lost 3 bases to trimming and J lost 8 bases, with 12 bases between them. The CDR3 DNA reads TGCAGCGTTGAGAGGTCCAGGGGTACGCAGTATTTT. This encodes CSVERSRGTQYF.

CDR3 amino acids: CASSLLPSTSGAYEQYF. The CDR3, as DNA: TGTGCCAGCAGTTTACTTCCCTCGACTAGCGGAGCTTACGAGCAGTACTTC. The gene calls are TRBV27 and TRBJ2-7; the match to TRBD2 covers 9 bases. This CDR3 spans 17 amino acids. CDR1 and CDR2 (germline): MNHEY, SMNVEV (reference sequence). Unmatched junction bases numbered 12, after V lost 2 bases and J lost 4 bases.

This clonotype appeared many times. J is TRBJ1-3 and V is TRBV4-3, with 9 bases that match TRBD1. Germline V lookup: CDR1 LGHNA, CDR2 YSLEER. The ends lost 3 bases at V and 5 bases at J; junction bases unmatched: 2. The CDR3 has 14 residues. CDR3 region: CASSQGTGRNTIYF. The CDR3 DNA reads as TGCGCCAGCAGCCAGGGGACAGGGCGAAACACCATATATTTT.

This clonotype was counted many times. This sequence joins TRBV6-2 or TRBV6-3 and TRBJ2-5; D not certain. The CDR3 consists of 15 residues. Per the germline V gene, CDR1 is MNHEY and CDR2 is SVGEGT. V lost 5 bases and J 0 bases, leaving 13 bases between the germline ends. The CDR3 protein is CASSLRPTYQETQYF. In nucleotides, the CDR3 is TGTGCCAGCAGTCTCCGGCCAACATACCAAGAGACCCAGTACTTC.

The chain joins TRBV4-1 to TRBJ1-1; maybe TRBD1 (5 bases). CDR3 length: 16 residues. Germline V gene lookup returns CDR1 MGHRA and CDR2 YSYEKL. The V gene lost 2 bases and the J gene lost 0 bases, with 13 bases spanning the gap. The CDR3 bases are TGCGCCAGCAGCCAACCCCGACAGTTAATGAACACTGAAGCTTTCTTT. It codes for CASSQPRQLMNTEAFF.

V is TRBV15 and J is TRBJ2-2; D is perhaps TRBD1 (5 bases). The CDR3 loop spans 14 amino acids. Per the germline V gene, CDR1 is LNHNV and CDR2 is YYDKDF (reference sequence). V dropped 0 bases and J dropped 7 bases, with 9 bases sitting between them. The CDR3 DNA follows: TGTGCCACCAGCAGAGACAGGGCGGACGGGGAGCTGTTTTTT. It translates to CATSRDRADGELFF.

The sample holds a few counts of this clonotype. This chain joins TRBV6-5 and TRBJ1-5; maybe TRBD1 (5 bases). Germline CDR1 reads MNHEY; CDR2 reads SVGAGI. CDR3 length equals 17 residues. V lost 6 bases to trimming and J lost 2 bases, with 20 bases between them. The chain's CDR3 is CASRKTRDVDGNQPQHF. CDR3 nucleotides: TGTGCCAGCAGGAAAACCCGGGACGTTGACGGCAATCAGCCCCAGCATTTT.

This rearrangement joins TRBV9 to TRBJ2-7; D ambiguous. Deletions cut 0 bases from V and 1 base from J, with 17 bases between. CDR1 is SGDLS and CDR2 is YYNGEE in the germline V gene. This CDR3 spans 17 amino acids. The chain's CDR3 is CASSVGGSSSLSYEQYF. Written as DNA, the CDR3 is TGTGCCAGCAGCGTAGGGGGTTCCAGTTCTCTTTCCTACGAGCAGTACTTC.

The chain uses TRBV3-1 and TRBJ1-1; tentative D call: TRBD1 (5 bases). CDR1 is LGHDT and CDR2 is YNNKEL in the germline V gene (reference sequence). V lost 1 base to trimming and J lost 5 bases, with 11 bases between them. The CDR3 sequence is 14 residues long. In DNA form, the CDR3 reads TGTGCCAGCAGCCAAGCGGCAGGGATGACTGAAGCTTTCTTT. This sequence encodes CASSQAAGMTEAFF.

This clonotype was observed many times. This chain joins TRBV9 and TRBJ1-1, with D tentatively TRBD1 (5 bases). Trimming took off 7 bases at V and 1 base at J, with 17 bases between the two ends. The CDR3 is made up of 15 amino acids. Looked up from germline, CDR1 is SGDLS and CDR2 is YYNGEE. The CDR3 protein is CASSKGQGANTEAFF. CDR3 nucleotide sequence: TGTGCCAGCTCTAAAGGGCAGGGCGCGAACACTGAAGCTTTCTTT.

In its sample, this clonotype was seen a few times. The chain links TRBV5-4 to TRBJ1-5, with D perhaps TRBD1 (5 bases). Germline values: CDR1 SGHNT, CDR2 YYREEE (reference sequence). CDR3 length equals 14 residues. V was clipped by 7 bases and J by 0 bases, with 11 bases between them. CDR3 nucleotides: TGTGCCAGCTCCGACAGAAATAGCAATCAGCCCCAGCATTTT. This encodes CASSDRNSNQPQHF.

There are a few counts of this clonotype. CDR3 sequence: CASSYPRDSGYGYTF. The CDR3 coding sequence is TGTGCCAGCAGTTACCCGAGGGACAGTGGTTATGGCTACACCTTC. The genes are TRBV6-5 and TRBJ1-2, with 7 nucleotides matching TRBD1. Germline V gives CDR1 MNHEY, CDR2 SVGAGI. The CDR3 is 15 amino acids. Unmatched junction bases numbered 8, after V lost 2 bases and J lost 5 bases.

This clonotype showed up many times. The chain uses TRBV29-1 and TRBJ2-3; D uncertain. The germline gives CDR1 SQVTM, CDR2 ANQGSEA. This CDR3 is built from 11 residues. Trimming shortened V by 3 bases and J by 6 bases, and 7 bases separated the two germline ends. CDR3 sequence reads: CSVDNADTQYF. CDR3 DNA: TGCAGCGTTGATAACGCGGATACGCAGTATTTT.

The chain recombines TRBV7-3 with TRBJ2-1; D is perhaps TRBD1 (5 bases). The CDR3 extends over 14 amino acids. V lost 2 bases and J 8 bases, leaving 13 bases between the germline ends. Germline V gene data show CDR1 as SGHTA and CDR2 as FQGTGA. As DNA, the CDR3 is TGTGCCAGCAGCTTAGGCAGGGCCCGTGATGAGCAGTTCTTC. As protein: CASSLGRARDEQFF.